This note documents a single TCR beta chain sequence. Its specificity is unknown. Germline CDR1 and CDR2: SGHVS and FQNEAQ. CDR3 size: 13 residues. V was shortened by 8 bases and J by 6 bases, with 16 bases between the two germline ends. This sample was taken from a study of vaccination and CD4 T cells after COVID-19. Sequencing of DNA taken from cultured CD4+ T cells relied on the Oncomine TCR Beta short-read assay. TCRdb independently ran MiXCR on the PCR reads; one entry per CDR3 protein. The table shows over 9,500 distinct CDR3 sequences, with approximately 51% occurring only once. Treatment meaning: roughly 10-day PBMC culture with coronavirus spike peptide pools or control peptides (ViraFEST assay). Notes on the study in general: The cohort comprised relatively few convalescent patients, and no early post-infection timepoints were analyzed. Looking at convalescent patients, 304 of their 307 vaccine-specific clones were spike mono-reactive.

The J gene is TRBJ1-2, the V gene TRBV7-8, with D maybe TRBD1 (6 bases). The sequence derives from a human donor who had recovered from COVID-19. The sequenced sample consisted of CD4+ T cells from blood, cultured in vitro. For the CDR3, the DNA is TGTGCCAGCGGCTGGTGGGGGCAACATGGCTACACCTTC. Encoded protein: CASGWWGQHGYTF.